A single sample is the source of the 30 T cell receptor beta chains below, sequenced in a study of human T cells and chemical hapten exposure. Time point described: patch test 3, about 24 weeks after DPC sensitization. This sample's treatment: therapeutic diphenylcyclopropenone sensitization with weekly scalp DPC. TCRdb passed the RACE reads through MiXCR, listing each CDR3 protein once. The sample shows about 160,000 distinct CDR3 sequences, roughly 26% of them seen only once. The sample consisted of whole blood, taken in connection with sensitization to the hapten diphenylcyclopropenone (DPC). Source of these receptors: a woman aged 18-29 years with alopecia areata. Some clones in this sample may be carry-over from other donors' samples.

A few counts support this clonotype. V is TRBV25-1 and J is TRBJ2-5, with a tentative D call TRBD2 (6 bases). Trimming took 4 bases from V and 5 from J, leaving 23 bases between them. In germline, CDR1 is MGHDK, CDR2 SYGVNS. The CDR3 spans 17 residues. The CDR3 loop is CASSGARLGTGGETQYF. CDR3 bases: TGTGCCAGCAGTGGAGCTCGATTAGGGACTGGGGGGGAGACCCAGTACTTC. Drawing the rest from reference TRBV25-1 and TRBJ2-5, the complete variable domain is EADIYQTPRYLVIGTGKKITLECSQTMGHDKMYWYQQDPGMELHLIHYSYGVNSTEKGDLSSESTVSRIRTEHFPLTLESARPSHTSQYLCASSGARLGTGGETQYFGPGTRLLVL.

The chain combines TRBV15 with TRBJ2-5, with a possible D match to TRBD1 (5 bases). The CDR3 consists of 12 residues. Germline assignment: CDR1 LNHNV and CDR2 YYDKDF (reference sequence). The V end was cut by 6 bases, the J end by 2 bases, with 7 bases between. The CDR3 here is CATRDNQETQYF. In nucleotides, the CDR3 is TGTGCCACCAGGGACAATCAAGAGACCCAGTACTTC.

This clonotype has a handful of counts. The chain joins TRBV4-3 to TRBJ2-3; 11 bases are a match to TRBD2. CDR1 is LGHNA and CDR2 is YSLEER in the germline V gene. CDR3 size: 17 residues. V was pared by 0 bases and J by 5 bases, with 7 bases of the junction left unmatched. This chain's CDR3 is CASSQDPTSGGGDTQYF. In DNA, the CDR3 is TGCGCCAGCAGCCAAGATCCCACTAGCGGGGGCGGAGATACGCAGTATTTT.

This CDR3 is CATSREGRTEAFF. For the CDR3, the DNA is TGTGCCACCAGCAGAGAGGGGCGCACTGAAGCTTTCTTT. This sequence joins TRBV15 and TRBJ1-1; perhaps TRBD1 as D (5 bases). Germline V lookup: CDR1 LNHNV, CDR2 YYDKDF (reference sequence). With 0 bases removed from V and 4 bases from J, the gap between germline ends came to 6 bases. This CDR3 region has 13 residues. The variable domain in full, completed from reference TRBV15 and TRBJ1-1, reads DAMVIQNPRYQVTQFGKPVTLSCSQTLNHNVMYWYQQKSSQAPKLLFHYYDKDFNNEADTPDNFQSRRPNTSFCFLDIRSPGLGDTAMYLCATSREGRTEAFFGQGTRLTVV.

This clonotype appeared a few times. The chain is built from TRBV6-6 and TRBJ2-7; 7 bases are shared with TRBD1. The CDR3 length is 14 residues. Germline trimming cut 5 bases from V and 8 bases from J; bases unmatched to any gene: 12. CDR1 and CDR2 from the germline V gene are MNHNY and SVGAGI (reference sequence). CDR3 bases: TGTGCCAGCAGTGACCGGGACAGTGCTACGCAGCAGTACTTC. It encodes CASSDRDSATQQYF.

This clonotype was picked up a small number of times. The chain has TRBV5-5 and TRBJ1-4, with a possible D match to TRBD1 (5 bases). Trimming removed 0 bases from V and 3 bases from J, with 9 bases in between. The CDR3 runs to 15 residues. CDR1 is SGHKS, CDR2 YYEKEE, per germline (reference sequence). The chain's CDR3 is CASSLVGTANEKLFF. The CDR3 region has the DNA TGTGCCAGCAGCTTGGTCGGGACGGCTAATGAAAAACTGTTTTTT.

This clonotype was seen only a few times. V and J are TRBV19 and TRBJ2-3, with D unclear. V gave up 4 bases and J gave up 3 bases, with 14 bases separating them. There are 15 residues in the CDR3. The germline gives CDR1 LNHDA, CDR2 SQIVND (reference sequence). The CDR3 nucleotides read TGTGCCAGTAGTAGTTTCGACGGTGGAACAGATACGCAGTATTTT. Translating it yields CASSSFDGGTDTQYF.

V is TRBV20-1 and J is TRBJ1-2, with TRBD1 as a possible D gene (5 bases). Trimming stripped 6 bases from V and 6 bases from J, with 11 bases between. Per germline, CDR1 DFQATT and CDR2 SNEGSKA (reference sequence). The CDR3 has 11 amino acids. The CDR3: CSAQGANGYTF. In nucleotides, the CDR3 is TGCAGTGCCCAGGGAGCGAATGGCTACACCTTC.

The chain is built from TRBV4-2 and TRBJ2-2; TRBD2 matches 14 bases. Germline lookup yields CDR1 LGHNA and CDR2 YNFKEQ. This CDR3 spans 16 amino acids. V lost 4 bases and J lost 8; bases outside the gene matches: 6. CDR3 amino acids: CASSRAGTSGSGELFF. Written as DNA, the CDR3 is TGTGCCAGCAGCCGTGCCGGGACTAGCGGGAGTGGGGAGCTGTTTTTT.

This clonotype turned up a few times. This sequence joins TRBV20-1 and TRBJ2-5; D may be TRBD1 or TRBD2 (5 bases each). Trimming left V 5 bases short and J 5 bases short, with 15 bases between. This CDR3 contains 13 residues. The germline V gene encodes CDR1 DFQATT and CDR2 SNEGSKA (reference sequence). CDR3 bases: TGCAGTGCTCAAACGATCGGGACGGAGACCCAGTACTTC. It yields the protein CSAQTIGTETQYF.

At least ten counts were recorded for this clonotype. The genes are TRBV3-1 and TRBJ1-6; D unresolved. The ends were cut back, 1 base at V and 0 bases at J, with 1 base in the middle. The germline V gene has CDR1 LGHDT and CDR2 YNNKEL (reference sequence). The CDR3 is 14 residues long. This chain's CDR3 is CASSQGSYNSPLHF. CDR3 nucleotide sequence: TGTGCCAGCAGCCAAGGCTCCTATAATTCACCCCTCCACTTT.

This clonotype has just a few counts. This rearrangement joins TRBV12-3 or TRBV12-4 to TRBJ2-1, with D possibly being TRBD2 (6 bases). The CDR3 is 12 amino acids. V dropped 3 bases and J dropped 12 bases, with 12 bases sitting between them. The CDR3 is CASSFGGDGQFF. Written as DNA, the CDR3 is TGTGCCAGCAGTTTTGGAGGGGATGGGCAGTTCTTC.

The rearrangement uses TRBV20-1 and TRBJ2-6; no reliable D call. Trimming cost V 3 bases and J 0 bases, with 18 bases left between them. Germline CDR1 reads DFQATT; CDR2 reads SNEGSKA (reference sequence). The CDR3 sequence is 18 residues long. The CDR3 loop is CSASVGQASVSGANVLTF. In DNA form, the CDR3 reads TGCAGTGCTAGCGTGGGCCAGGCCAGTGTCTCTGGGGCCAACGTCCTGACTTTC.

The chain uses TRBV4-1 and TRBJ1-2; no definite D call. The CDR3 length is 15 residues. Germline V CDR1 and CDR2: MGHRA, YSYEKL. Trimming shortened V by 4 bases and J by 4 bases, and 16 bases separated the two germline ends. CDR3 amino acids: CASSLEALSLYGYTF. In nucleotides, the CDR3 is TGCGCCAGCAGCCTGGAGGCCCTATCGCTCTATGGCTACACCTTC.

The chain couples TRBV7-9 to TRBJ2-4; D gene uncertain. Germline CDR1 SEHNR, CDR2 FQNEAQ (reference sequence). Trimming cost V 1 base and J 4 bases, with 5 bases left between them. There are 13 residues in the CDR3. DNA of the CDR3: TGTGCCAGCAGCTTAGGACCGAAAAACATTCAGTACTTC. Translating it yields CASSLGPKNIQYF.

This clonotype was counted a single time. V gene TRBV15 combines with J gene TRBJ2-7; the match to TRBD1 covers 7 bases. Germline CDR1 and CDR2: LNHNV and YYDKDF (reference sequence). The CDR3 runs to 14 residues. The junction had 6 bases not matched to a gene; V was cut back by 0 bases and J by 7 bases. The CDR3 spells CATSREQTGREQYF. The CDR3 DNA sequence: TGTGCCACCAGCAGAGAACAGACAGGGCGGGAGCAGTACTTC.

A few counts support this clonotype. V is TRBV12-3 or TRBV12-4 and J is TRBJ2-7; D is uncertain. This CDR3 region has 14 residues. The V end was cut by 5 bases, the J end by 2 bases, with 13 bases between. Written as DNA, the CDR3 is TGTGCCAGCAGTCCTCCGGGCCCCCCCTACGAGCAGTACTTC. This encodes CASSPPGPPYEQYF.

The chain couples TRBV3-1 to TRBJ2-7; no reliable D call. The CDR3 runs to 14 residues. Germline assignment: CDR1 LGHDT and CDR2 YNNKEL (reference sequence). With 5 bases removed from V and 5 bases from J, the gap between germline ends came to 16 bases. CDR3: CASSYRGFPDEQYF. The CDR3, as DNA: TGTGCCAGCAGCTATAGAGGATTCCCCGACGAGCAGTACTTC.

This chain connects TRBV6-2 or TRBV6-3 to TRBJ1-1; D uncertain. V was trimmed by 2 bases and J by 1 base, leaving 8 bases between them. The CDR3 has 14 residues. CDR1 MNHEY and CDR2 SVGEGT come from the germline V gene. The CDR3 DNA reads TGTGCCAGCAGTTACGTGGCACCGAACACTGAAGCTTTCTTT. As protein: CASSYVAPNTEAFF.

V usage is TRBV7-2 and J usage is TRBJ2-7; D ambiguous. Trimming stripped 5 bases from V and 4 bases from J, with 15 bases between. The CDR3 contains 14 residues. Germline V lookup: CDR1 SGHTA, CDR2 FQGNSA. The CDR3 DNA reads as TGTGCCAGCAGCCTTTCGGACGGACCATACGAGCAGTACTTC. Amino acid sequence: CASSLSDGPYEQYF.

The chain couples TRBV9 to TRBJ2-3; D uncertain. CDR3 length: 14 amino acids. Trimming took off 2 bases at V and 0 bases at J, with 7 bases between the two ends. Germline values: CDR1 SGDLS, CDR2 YYNGEE. In DNA, the CDR3 is TGTGCCAGCAGCGTGACCAGTAGCACAGATACGCAGTATTTT. It translates to CASSVTSSTDTQYF. Based on the CDR3 plus reference TRBV9 and TRBJ2-3, the full variable domain is DSGVTQTPKHLITATGQRVTLRCSPRSGDLSVYWYQQSLDQGLQFLIQYYNGEERAKGNILERFSAQQFPDLHSELNLSSLELGDSALYFCASSVTSSTDTQYFGPGTRLTVL.

The table lists this clonotype with many counts. This chain connects TRBV6-4 to TRBJ2-1, with TRBD2 matching over 7 bases. Trimming cost V 9 bases and J 1 base; bases outside gene matches: 9. CDR1 MRHNA and CDR2 SNTAGT come from the germline V gene. The CDR3 loop spans 15 amino acids. CDR3 sequence reads: CASALREGSYNEQFF. The CDR3 region has the DNA TGTGCCAGTGCCCTGAGGGAGGGGTCCTACAATGAGCAGTTCTTC.

This clonotype was counted between two and nine times. This chain joins TRBV24-1 and TRBJ1-2, with 7 nucleotides matching TRBD1. The CDR3 contains 14 residues. Trimming took 3 bases from V and 6 from J; bases not matched to a gene: 6. The germline V gene has CDR1 KGHDR and CDR2 SFDVKD. Here the CDR3 reads CATSDPGGEDGYTF. Written as DNA, the CDR3 is TGTGCCACCAGTGATCCAGGGGGGGAGGATGGCTACACCTTC.

V is TRBV15 and J is TRBJ1-2; D not resolved. V dropped 5 bases and J dropped 1 base, with 8 bases sitting between them. Germline V CDR1 and CDR2: LNHNV, YYDKDF (reference sequence). This CDR3 contains 13 residues. The CDR3, as DNA: TGTGCCACCAGCCGCAATCGTAACTATGGCTACACCTTC. Translated: CATSRNRNYGYTF.

A few counts support this clonotype. The rearrangement uses TRBV5-1 and TRBJ2-4; weak D call: TRBD2 (6 bases). The germline gives CDR1 SGHRS, CDR2 YFSETQ. V lost 6 bases, J lost 4 bases, and 17 bases lay in between. CDR3 length equals 15 residues. The CDR3 DNA follows: TGCGCCAGCACACTAGCCCCCGCGCCAAAAAACATTCAGTACTTC. This codes for CASTLAPAPKNIQYF.

V gene TRBV20-1 combines with J gene TRBJ2-1, with 14 bases aligning to TRBD2. The CDR3 loop spans 15 amino acids. After removal of 6 bases from V and 6 bases from J, the junction contained 7 bases not matched to a gene. CDR1 is DFQATT and CDR2 is SNEGSKA in the germline V gene (reference sequence). DNA for the CDR3: TGCAGTGCCCGTTCCGGGACTAGCGGGAGCAATGAGCAGTTCTTC. It encodes CSARSGTSGSNEQFF.

CDR3 sequence (DNA): TGTGCCAGCAGCTTAGCGACAGGAATGGCTTTCTTT. This translates into CASSLATGMAFF. V and J are TRBV7-9 and TRBJ1-1; D may be TRBD1 (6 bases). V was clipped by 0 bases and J by 11 bases, with 10 bases between them. Germline V lookup: CDR1 SEHNR, CDR2 FQNEAQ (reference sequence). The CDR3 has 12 residues. The full variable domain, its missing parts supplied by reference TRBV7-9 and TRBJ1-1, is DTGVSQNPRHKITKRGQNVTFRCDPISEHNRLYWYRQTLGQGPEFLTYFQNEAQLEKSRLLSDRFSAERPKGSFSTLEIQRTEQGDSAMYLCASSLATGMAFFGQGTRLTVV.

CDR3 DNA sequence: TGCGCCAGCAGCCACGTCCCGGCGTCAGGTTTAGAGACCCAGTACTTC. Protein: CASSHVPASGLETQYF. The chain employs TRBV4-1 and TRBJ2-5; no clear D gene. V gave up 3 bases and J gave up 4 bases, with 18 bases separating them. Germline V gene lookup returns CDR1 MGHRA and CDR2 YSYEKL. The CDR3 totals 16 residues.

This clonotype has just a few counts. The rearrangement joins TRBV2 to TRBJ1-1; 7 positions agree with TRBD1. Germline trimming cut 10 bases from V and 5 bases from J; bases unmatched to any gene: 4. This CDR3 region has 11 residues. Germline CDR1 and CDR2: SNHLY and FYNNEI. The CDR3 protein is CAIGQATEAFF. CDR3 in DNA: TGTGCCATCGGACAGGCTACTGAAGCTTTCTTT.

There are many counts of this clonotype. The chain is built from TRBV30 and TRBJ2-7, with a weak D call TRBD1 (6 bases). This CDR3 has 12 residues. From germline, CDR1 is GTSNPN and CDR2 SVGIG (reference sequence). The germline V and J ends were trimmed by 3 bases and 7 bases, with 13 bases remaining between them. The CDR3 DNA follows: TGTGCCTGGAGCCCAACAGGGTTGGAGCAGTACTTC. It encodes CAWSPTGLEQYF.